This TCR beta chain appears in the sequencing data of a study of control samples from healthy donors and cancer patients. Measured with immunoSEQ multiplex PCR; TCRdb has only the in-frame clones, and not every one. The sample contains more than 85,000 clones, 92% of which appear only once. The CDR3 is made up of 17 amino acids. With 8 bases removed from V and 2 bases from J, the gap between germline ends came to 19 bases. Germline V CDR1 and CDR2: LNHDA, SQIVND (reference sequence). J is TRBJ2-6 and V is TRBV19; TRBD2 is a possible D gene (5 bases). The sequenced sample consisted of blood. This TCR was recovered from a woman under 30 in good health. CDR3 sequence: CASSEGRPEAGANVLTF. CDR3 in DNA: TGTGCCAGTTCCGAGGGCAGGCCCGAGGCTGGGGCCAACGTCCTGACTTTC.